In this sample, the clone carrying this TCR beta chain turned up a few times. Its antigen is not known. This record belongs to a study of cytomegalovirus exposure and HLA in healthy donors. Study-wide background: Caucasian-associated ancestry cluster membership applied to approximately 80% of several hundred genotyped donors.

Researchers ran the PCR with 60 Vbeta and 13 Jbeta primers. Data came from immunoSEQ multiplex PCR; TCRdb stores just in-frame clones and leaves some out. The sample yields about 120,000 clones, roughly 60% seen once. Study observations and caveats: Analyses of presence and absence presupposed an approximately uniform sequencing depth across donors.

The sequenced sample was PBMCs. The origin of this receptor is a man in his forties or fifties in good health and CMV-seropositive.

CDR3 bases: TGCGCCAGCAGCCCAATCGGACAGGCGACCTACGAGCAGTACTTC. The encoded protein is CASSPIGQATYEQYF. V usage is TRBV4-1 and J usage is TRBJ2-7; TRBD1 aligns across 7 bases. With 4 bases clipped from V and 2 bases from J, the junction kept 8 bases outside the gene matches. The germline V gene has CDR1 MGHRA and CDR2 YSYEKL. The CDR3 length is 15 residues.